The clone carrying this T cell receptor (beta chain) was picked up many times. The antigen remains undetermined. A single record per CDR3 protein comes from TCRdb applying MiXCR to the multiplex PCR reads. Altogether 84,000 or so distinct CDR3 sequences are present, around 30% being singletons, with the ten largest covering 7.5% to 10%. The sample originates from a study of breast tumors, draining lymph nodes, adjacent tissues. General study results and limits: Data fit most tumor T cells coming from lymph node, expanding in tumor. Luminal-like breast cancer showed significantly higher tumor–nontumor repertoire similarity than basal-like.

Samples came from axillary lymph nodes draining the breast cancer. The V gene end was trimmed by 7 bases and the J gene end by 3 bases; junction bases not matched to a gene: 2. The germline V gene has CDR1 KGHDR and CDR2 SFDVKD. The CDR3 runs to 14 residues. The TCR originated in a female donor with breast cancer. Some clones in this sample may be carry-over from other donors' samples. The sample comprised axillary lymph node tissue. The chain employs TRBV24-1 and TRBJ2-3; 11 bases match TRBD2. This CDR3 is CATRLAGETDTQYF. For the CDR3, the DNA is TGTGCCACCAGACTAGCGGGGGAAACAGATACGCAGTATTTT.